This TCR beta chain originates from a study of blood T cell repertoires in COVID-19 (dated by TCRdb to the early 2020s). A note on the overall study: Collaborator samples came from the United States, Italy and Spain and covered acute and convalescent phases of COVID-19. Where available, HLA class I and class II types were obtained from metadata supplied by the sample provider rather than from assay-based typing. The sample metadata nearly always contained a de-identified subject ID, COVID-19 status, age in years and sex. The repertoires were released in a freely available public database intended as a resource for research on the immune response to SARS-CoV-2. The samples were drawn from the first 160 participants of the ongoing ImmuneRACE study and from over 950 subjects provided by 6 global collaborators. Deeply sampled blood TCRbeta repertoires from subjects exposed to, actively infected with, or recovered from COVID-19 were included in the dataset. The prospective study material was composed of cDNA or gDNA derived from T cells, B-cell-depleted T cells, or PBMCs.

The immunoSEQ Assay, a bias-controlled multiplex PCR, was used to amplify TCRbeta CDR3 regions from genomic DNA. Per the authors' processing: The number of nucleated cells in each sample was estimated from the amplification of reference gene primers within the assay. To quantify the absolute abundance of each unique TCRbeta CDR3 rearrangement, sequence reads were collapsed and filtered. For each sample, productive Simpson clonality was calculated by taking the square root of Simpson's diversity index across productive rearrangements. TCRdb provides this immuneACCESS table in a form limited to in-frame rearrangements. Some clones are lacking; in checked studies, under half of them reflect an unresolved V gene, and why the rest are absent is not known. D and trimming come from the DNA, and the V and J calls and clone size come from that table. The sample records 150,000 to 200,000 clones, about 85% of which are singletons. The ten largest make up about 14% of the sample.

One collaborating source in Seattle enrolled patients while the patients were actively infected and followed the patients over time throughout the course of disease. Each collaborating institution followed its own protocols to collect whole blood in K2EDTA tubes. Collaborator samples were shipped for TCRbeta analysis as frozen whole blood, isolated PBMCs, or DNA extracted from either sample type. What the research found in general, with its limitations: The quantity of clinical and demographic metadata differed by source and by participant and was supplied without curation.

About this clone: Its antigen has not been determined. Per-base qualities were not stored, and no clone one base away is much larger.

Including the terminal cysteine and phenylalanine, the CDR3 comprises 15 residues. The only DNA kept is the CDR3, 45 bases in frame from the first base. Trimming removed 3 bases from V and 1 base from J, leaving 10 bases between the germline ends. According to the germline V gene, CDR1 reads KGHDR and CDR2 reads SFDVKD. The TCR sequence derives from a woman in her 70s with COVID-19, enrolled during active disease. Sequenced sample: peripheral blood. This chain joins TRBV24-1 to TRBJ2-3, and the D gene may be TRBD2, 6 bases matching. The nucleotide sequence reads TGTGCCACCAGTGATGTTGGCGGGGGCACAGATACGCAGTATTTT. Its amino acids are CATSDVGGGTDTQYF.